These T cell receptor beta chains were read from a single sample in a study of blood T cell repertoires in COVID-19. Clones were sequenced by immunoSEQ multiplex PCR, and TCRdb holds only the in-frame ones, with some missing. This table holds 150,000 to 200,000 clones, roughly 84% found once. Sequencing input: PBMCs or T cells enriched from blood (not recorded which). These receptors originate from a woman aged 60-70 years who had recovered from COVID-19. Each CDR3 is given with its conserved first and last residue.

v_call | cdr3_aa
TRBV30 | CAWSFGGITDTQYF
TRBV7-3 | CASSLGPGGFASGANVLTF
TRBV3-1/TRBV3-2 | CASSQDLGVVEQYF
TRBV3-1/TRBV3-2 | CASSSTGGGNSPLHF
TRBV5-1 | CASSLFLSNEKLFF
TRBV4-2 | CASSQQSYRVGYEQYF
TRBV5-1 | CASSRQTGEVRTEAFF
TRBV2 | CASSELGGTDTQYF
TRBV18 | CASSGPGYTF
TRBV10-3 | CAIREQGSSYNEQFF
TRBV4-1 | CASSPGLAGLLTSTDTQYF
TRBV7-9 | CASSLSGDGYTF
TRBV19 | CASLRESSYGYTF
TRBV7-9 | CASSKTGGKPPRVTQYF
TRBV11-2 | CASSLAQNQPQHF
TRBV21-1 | CASSAAGQGYEQYF
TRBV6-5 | CASSYSASGYNEQFF
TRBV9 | CASSVREGTHYEQYF
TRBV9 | CASSPAGPGGNNEQFF
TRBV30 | CAWSRGTDQPQHF
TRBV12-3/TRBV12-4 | CASSFTVKKLFF
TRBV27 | CASRRDTYSPLHF
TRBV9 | CASSVAGGPGASTNEKLFF
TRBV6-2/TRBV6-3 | CASSTFTGGSTDTQYF
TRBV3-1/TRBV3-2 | CASSQALAGAEEQFF
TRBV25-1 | CASSEYGGTETQYF
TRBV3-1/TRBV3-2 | CASRATGNSYNEQFF
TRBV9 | CASSVEPTAYGYTF
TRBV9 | CASSVKGFGDTQYF
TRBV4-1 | CASSQDMGKWGPNTEAFF
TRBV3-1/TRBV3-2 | CASSRTSGSLDEQFF
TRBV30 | CAWSPHGRVAEAFF
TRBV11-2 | CASSLIRGVNSYNEQFF
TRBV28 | CASSWEGTKPQHF
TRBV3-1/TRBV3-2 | CASSPTGIDSGNTIYF
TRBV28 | CASSLRTEAFF
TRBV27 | CASSSDSGELFF
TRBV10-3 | CAIIGHGTASGNTIYF
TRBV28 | CASSSSGADTGELFF
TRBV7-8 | CASSLAQTSSGNTIYF
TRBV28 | CASRSPAGRNQPQHF
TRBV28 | CASSYWAGGEKLFF
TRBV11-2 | CASSLGALMNTEAFF
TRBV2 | CASITAEMAPSGSYEQYF
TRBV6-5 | CASSYGGGQYNEQFF
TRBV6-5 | CASTPRDGRNQPQHF
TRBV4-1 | CASSQGSFGSTDTQYF
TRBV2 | CASSEGQGWTEAFF
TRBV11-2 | CASSLGTPNTEAFF
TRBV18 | CASSPGQGSLGYTF
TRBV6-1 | CASSEQSYGYTF
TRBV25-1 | CASSTGQGGGYTF
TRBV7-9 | CASSSRTALGGEQYF
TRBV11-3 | CASSVGGSNTEAFF